The next 2 T cell receptor beta chains were all read from a single sample in a study of CD8+CD57+ T cells in acquired aplastic anemia. Genomic DNA constituted the template upon which TCR beta VDJ and CDR3 profiling was performed. Each CDR3 protein gets one entry after TCRdb re-called the reads with MiXCR. This sample yields more than 45,000 distinct CDR3 sequences, of which around 72% are seen a single time; around 36% belongs to the top ten. Sequencing input: sorted CD4+, CD8+, or CD8+CD57+ T cells (not recorded which) from PBMCs. The receptors stem from a human donor in good health, serving as a control.

The rearrangement links TRBV15 to TRBJ2-1, with TRBD2 matching over 7 bases. This CDR3 region has 13 residues. With V trimmed by 2 bases and J by 6 bases, 1 base remained unmatched. Germline values: CDR1 LNHNV, CDR2 YYDKDF (reference sequence). The CDR3 is CATSRRTSNEQFF. The CDR3, as DNA: TGTGCCACCAGCAGACGGACTAGCAATGAGCAGTTCTTC.

This chain's CDR3 is CASSVGRRNSMTEKLFF. The DNA for the CDR3 is TGTGCCAGCAGCGTAGGTCGTAGGAATTCCATGACGGAAAAACTGTTTTTT. This chain uses TRBV9 with TRBJ1-4; D gene unclear. The CDR3 is 17 amino acids. Trimming took 0 bases from V and 8 from J, leaving 20 bases between them. Germline V CDR1 and CDR2: SGDLS, YYNGEE.